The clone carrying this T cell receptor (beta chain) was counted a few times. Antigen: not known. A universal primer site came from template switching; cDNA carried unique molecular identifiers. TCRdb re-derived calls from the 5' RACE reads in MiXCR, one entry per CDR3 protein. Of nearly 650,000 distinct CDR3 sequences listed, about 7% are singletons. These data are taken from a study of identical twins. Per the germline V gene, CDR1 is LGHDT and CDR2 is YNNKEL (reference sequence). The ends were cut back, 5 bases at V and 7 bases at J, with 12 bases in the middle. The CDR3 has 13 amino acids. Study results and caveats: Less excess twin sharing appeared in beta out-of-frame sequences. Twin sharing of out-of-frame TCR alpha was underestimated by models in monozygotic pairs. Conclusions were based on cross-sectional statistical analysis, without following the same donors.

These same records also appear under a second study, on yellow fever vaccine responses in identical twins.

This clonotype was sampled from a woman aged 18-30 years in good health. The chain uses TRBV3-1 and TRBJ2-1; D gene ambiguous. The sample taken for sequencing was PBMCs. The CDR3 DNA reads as TGTGCCAGCAGCAAATTACATTCAAATGAGCAGTTCTTC. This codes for CASSKLHSNEQFF.